This T cell receptor beta chain came from a study of T-cell reconstitution after alpha-beta-depleted transplantation in children. Study-wide results and limits: Reports say that about two months after transplant, the alpha-beta T cells came out of several hundred graft clones that had expanded.

The CDR3 extends over 13 amino acids. The V segment lost 5 bases and the J segment 7 bases; nucleotides outside the gene matches: 7. CDR1 and CDR2 from the germline V gene are SGHTA and FQGNSA. This clonotype turned up a few times. The antigen is not known. The library targeted TCRbeta and was prepared with unique molecular identifiers. TCRdb used MiXCR to reprocess the PCR reads, holding one entry per CDR3 protein. The table lists around 160 distinct CDR3 sequences, 9.2% of them singletons. This chain uses TRBV7-2 with TRBJ2-7; 8 bases line up with TRBD1. The receptor was isolated from a boy aged 2 to 10 with chronic granulomatous disease, due to receive a stem cell transplant. The sequences come from PBMCs, collected before TCRalphabeta/CD19-depleted stem cell transplant. The CDR3 is CASSLDRVREQYF. The CDR3 coding sequence is TGTGCCAGCAGCCTGGACAGGGTGAGGGAGCAGTACTTC.